Described below is a single TCR beta chain sequence and its context. This sample is drawn from a study of glioma-infiltrating T cells after dendritic cell vaccination. Study summary: Patients received three intradermal dendritic cell vaccine injections at biweekly intervals.

Primers: 60 V beta forward and 13 J beta reverse. The data were produced by immunoSEQ multiplex PCR, yet TCRdb's version contains in-frame clones alone and is incomplete. The sample lists 80,000 to 100,000 clones; over 60% were seen once. The CDR3 covers 13 residues. From germline, CDR1 is LNHDA and CDR2 SQIVND (reference sequence). V lost 5 bases to trimming and J lost 5 bases, with 12 bases between them. The sample was blood, taken before dendritic cell vaccination. The source of this sequence is a human donor with glioblastoma. The chain uses TRBV19 and TRBJ2-5; D unclear. CDR3 bases: TGTGCCAGTAGTCGAGCCGTCGAGGAGACCCAGTACTTC. Its translation is CASSRAVEETQYF. The full variable domain, in which reference TRBV19 and TRBJ2-5 provide the parts outside the CDR3, is DGGITQSPKYLFRKEGQNVTLSCEQNLNHDAMYWYRQDPGQGLRLIYYSQIVNDFQKGDIAEGYSVSREKKESFPLTVTSAQKNPTAFYLCASSRAVEETQYFGPGTRLLVL.